The rows below give T cell receptor beta chains drawn from one sample of a study of T-cell reconstitution after alpha-beta-depleted transplantation in children. TCRdb recomputed calls from the PCR reads with MiXCR, one row per CDR3 protein. The profile shows about 610,000 distinct CDR3 sequences, roughly a tenth of them singletons. The sequenced sample was PBMCs from the stem cell graft donor, obtained from the stem cell graft. The receptor source for this set is a human donor who donated a stem cell graft to a child with acute myeloid leukemia. Each CDR3 is given with its conserved first and last residue. The order of the fields is J gene, D gene, V gene, clone size, CDR3 protein, CDR3 DNA. D genes are given only for firm matches. The size of a clone is reported for some rows only, either as once, few or many, or as a class for expanded clones.

>TRBJ2-1|-|TRBV4-2|many
CASSQETSYNEQFF
TGTGCCAGCAGCCAAGAGACTAGTTACAATGAGCAGTTCTTC
>TRBJ2-7|-|TRBV4-2|-
CASSRERWGGTDSYEQYF
TGTGCCAGCAGCCGAGAGAGATGGGGTGGGACGGATTCCTACGAGCAGTACTTC
>TRBJ2-7|TRBD2|TRBV27|-
CASGTSSIHEQYF
TGTGCCAGCGGGACTAGCTCTATTCACGAGCAGTACTTC
>TRBJ2-1|TRBD2|TRBV6-2/TRBV6-3|-
CASSYGGLAGQFF
TGTGCCAGCAGTTACGGGGGACTAGCGGGGCAGTTCTTC
>TRBJ2-1|-|TRBV7-8|few
CASSSLYAAYNEQFF
TGTGCCAGCAGCTCCCTCTACGCCGCTTACAATGAGCAGTTCTTC
>TRBJ2-3|-|TRBV20-1|many
CSAEMGGLAGTDTQYF
TGCAGTGCGGAGATGGGGGGGCTAGCGGGCACAGATACGCAGTATTTT
>TRBJ2-7|TRBD2|TRBV5-7|-
CASSWHTRKRDYEQYF
TGTGCCAGCAGCTGGCACACCAGGAAGCGGGACTACGAGCAGTACTTC
>TRBJ2-5|-|TRBV5-1|-
CASSVQGQETQYF
TGCGCCAGCAGCGTACAGGGTCAAGAGACCCAGTACTTC
>TRBJ1-3|-|TRBV29-1|many
CSVDDPSGNTIYF
TGCAGCGTTGATGACCCCTCTGGAAACACCATATATTTT
>TRBJ2-4|TRBD2|TRBV10-3|many
CAISESSGSSKNIQYF
TGTGCCATCAGTGAAAGTAGCGGGAGTTCCAAAAACATTCAGTACTTC
>TRBJ1-1|TRBD1|TRBV29-1|-
CSVFRQGAWGTEAFF
TGCAGCGTATTCAGGCAGGGGGCTTGGGGCACTGAAGCTTTCTTT
>TRBJ2-1|TRBD2|TRBV9|few
CASSVSLTSGTYNEQFF
TGTGCCAGCAGCGTATCCCTGACTAGCGGCACCTACAATGAGCAGTTCTTC
>TRBJ2-5|TRBD2|TRBV20-1|many
CSFNALAVQETQYF
TGCAGCTTTAACGCTCTAGCGGTACAAGAGACCCAGTACTTC
>TRBJ2-1|TRBD2|TRBV20-1|many
CSARAFSGRIDNEQFF
TGCAGTGCTAGAGCCTTCAGCGGGAGGATTGACAATGAGCAGTTCTTC
>TRBJ1-5|TRBD1|TRBV29-1|-
CSVSGQGSNQPQHF
TGCAGCGTTTCCGGACAGGGTAGCAATCAGCCCCAGCATTTT
>TRBJ2-1|-|TRBV29-1|many
CSVEGYGDEQFF
TGCAGCGTTGAAGGCTATGGTGATGAGCAGTTCTTC
>TRBJ2-7|-|TRBV12-5|many
CASGFRLDGYEQYF
TGTGCTAGTGGTTTCCGTCTAGACGGGTACGAGCAGTACTTC
>TRBJ2-5|-|TRBV20-1|few
CSARTHQETQYF
TGCAGTGCTAGGACGCACCAAGAGACCCAGTACTTC
>TRBJ2-5|-|TRBV7-2|many
CASRAGLSQETQYF
TGTGCCAGCAGGGCCGGGCTATCGCAAGAGACCCAGTACTTC
>TRBJ2-7|-|TRBV7-9|many
CASSLGDEQYF
TGTGCCAGCAGCTTAGGGGACGAGCAGTACTTC
>TRBJ2-7|-|TRBV7-9|many
CASSLEAVNYEQYF
TGTGCCAGCAGCTTAGAAGCGGTTAACTACGAGCAGTACTTC
>TRBJ1-4|-|TRBV5-1|-
CASSLAGTSNEKLFF
TGCGCCAGCAGCTTAGCCGGGACATCCAATGAAAAACTGTTTTTT
>TRBJ2-1|-|TRBV24-1|-
CATSGKGVEDNEQFF
TGTGCCACCAGTGGGAAGGGGGTAGAGGACAATGAGCAGTTCTTC
>TRBJ2-1|-|TRBV14|-
CASSPLDRNNEQFF
TGTGCCAGCAGCCCCCTGGACCGGAACAATGAGCAGTTCTTC
>TRBJ2-3|-|TRBV5-1|-
CASSSTASTFRTDTQYF
TGCGCCAGCAGCTCGACGGCGTCAACTTTCCGCACAGATACGCAGTATTTT
>TRBJ1-1|-|TRBV28|-
CASSSRSSTEAFF
TGTGCCAGCAGTTCGCGGTCCTCCACTGAAGCTTTCTTT
>TRBJ2-2|-|TRBV18|-
CASSQSQGAGELFF
TGTGCCAGCTCGCAGAGCCAGGGCGCCGGGGAGCTGTTTTTT
>TRBJ2-7|TRBD2|TRBV19|-
CASTAGGSSYEQYF
TGTGCCAGTACGGCGGGGGGGAGCTCCTACGAGCAGTACTTC
>TRBJ2-1|TRBD1|TRBV15|few
CATSLQPGQGAHEQFF
TGTGCCACCAGCCTCCAACCGGGACAGGGGGCACATGAGCAGTTCTTC
>TRBJ2-2|-|TRBV7-2|many
CASSRNRASTGELFF
TGTGCCAGCAGCCGGAACAGGGCCTCCACCGGGGAGCTGTTTTTT
>TRBJ2-3|TRBD2|TRBV24-1|-
CATSDRSGIGTDTQYF
TGTGCCACCAGTGATCGTAGCGGGATTGGCACAGATACGCAGTATTTT
>TRBJ2-1|TRBD2|TRBV12-3/TRBV12-4|few
CASSPGTSGGSSYNEQFF
TGTGCCAGCAGTCCTGGGACTAGCGGGGGGAGCTCCTACAATGAGCAGTTCTTC
>TRBJ2-7|TRBD1|TRBV28|many
CASSSGQIAYEQYF
TGTGCCAGCAGTTCGGGACAGATAGCATACGAGCAGTACTTC
>TRBJ2-2|-|TRBV4-3|many
CASSQVRGVSGELFF
TGCGCCAGCAGCCAAGTCCGAGGGGTCTCCGGGGAGCTGTTTTTT
>TRBJ2-2|-|TRBV12-3/TRBV12-4|few
CASSGRDGSNTGELFF
TGTGCCAGCAGTGGAAGGGACGGTTCGAACACCGGGGAGCTGTTTTTT
>TRBJ1-1|TRBD1|TRBV6-1|few
CASSAEQGIAEAFF
TGTGCCAGCAGTGCGGAACAGGGGATTGCTGAAGCTTTCTTT
>TRBJ2-2|-|TRBV15|-
CATSRGGWGELFF
TGTGCCACCAGCAGAGGTGGATGGGGGGAGCTGTTTTTT
>TRBJ2-1|TRBD2|TRBV7-8|few
CASSSRLAIREQFF
TGTGCCAGCAGCTCTAGACTAGCGATAAGGGAGCAGTTCTTC
>TRBJ2-1|TRBD2|TRBV12-3/TRBV12-4|few
CASSLRSGLAGDGSYNEQFF
TGTGCCAGCAGTTTAAGATCTGGGCTAGCGGGAGACGGCTCCTACAATGAGCAGTTCTTC
>TRBJ2-1|TRBD2|TRBV6-2/TRBV6-3|-
CASSHGTSEFF
TGTGCCAGCAGCCACGGGACTAGTGAGTTCTTC
>TRBJ2-3|TRBD2|TRBV5-6|few
CASSLVLAGLTDTQYF
TGTGCCAGCAGCTTGGTGCTAGCGGGGCTCACAGATACGCAGTATTTT
>TRBJ2-7|-|TRBV7-2|many
CASSLFRGGSYEQYF
TGTGCCAGCAGCTTATTCAGAGGGGGGTCCTACGAGCAGTACTTC
>TRBJ1-5|TRBD1|TRBV6-5|few
CASSSPRVGGGMEPQHF
TGTGCCAGCAGTTCCCCCCGGGTCGGAGGGGGCATGGAGCCCCAGCATTTT
>TRBJ1-6|-|TRBV28|few
CASGRGFSPLHF
TGTGCCAGCGGGAGGGGTTTTTCACCCCTCCACTTT
>TRBJ2-3|TRBD2|TRBV6-5|many
CASRRPTSGRGTDTQYF
TGTGCCAGCCGTAGACCGACTAGCGGGAGGGGCACAGATACGCAGTATTTT
>TRBJ2-3|TRBD2|TRBV20-1|many
CSAGGGLAATDTQYF
TGCAGTGCTGGCGGGGGACTAGCAGCCACAGATACGCAGTATTTT
>TRBJ1-1|-|TRBV18|few
CASSPQVKDTEAFF
TGTGCCAGCTCACCACAAGTGAAAGACACTGAAGCTTTCTTT
>TRBJ1-6|-|TRBV20-1|few
CSAPDKSSYNSPLHF
TGCAGTGCTCCGGACAAGAGCTCCTATAATTCACCCCTCCACTTT
>TRBJ2-1|TRBD2|TRBV28|few
CASSPAVVAGGYNEQFF
TGTGCCAGCAGCCCAGCCGTCGTTGCGGGAGGGTACAATGAGCAGTTCTTC
>TRBJ2-7|-|TRBV28|few
CASSLLSTVTYEQYF
TGTGCCAGCAGTTTATTGTCGACAGTCACCTACGAGCAGTACTTC
>TRBJ2-7|TRBD2|TRBV18|-
CASSREGGVREQYF
TGTGCCAGCTCACGGGAGGGAGGAGTGAGGGAGCAGTACTTC
>TRBJ2-3|-|TRBV29-1|-
CSAQPGADTQYF
TGCAGCGCCCAGCCCGGGGCAGATACGCAGTATTTT
>TRBJ2-1|-|TRBV20-1|many
CSARERFNEQFF
TGCAGTGCTAGGGAGCGGTTCAATGAGCAGTTCTTC
>TRBJ1-6|TRBD1|TRBV20-1|-
CSARDDRGSPLHF
TGCAGTGCTAGAGACGACAGGGGTTCACCCCTCCACTTT
>TRBJ1-2|-|TRBV12-3/TRBV12-4|few
CASSLGGGGYGYTF
TGTGCCAGCAGCCTAGGGGGGGGCGGCTATGGCTACACCTTC